The rows below give T cell receptor beta chains drawn from one sample of a study of blood T cell repertoires in COVID-19. Here immunoSEQ multiplex PCR was the method, and the copy in TCRdb shows in-frame clones only, minus some. The sample records about 70,000 clones, roughly 90% being singletons. Material for sequencing was peripheral blood. All receptors derive from a man aged 50 to 59 with acute or convalescent COVID-19. CDR3s include the opening cysteine and the closing phenylalanine or tryptophan. The D gene is left open where the match is weak. The size of a clone is reported for some rows only, either as once, few or many, or as a class for expanded clones.

J gene | V gene | D gene | clone size | CDR3 protein | CDR3 DNA
TRBJ1-2 | TRBV27 | TRBD1 | NA | CASSPLDREIYGYTF | TGTGCCAGCAGCCCACTGGACAGGGAAATCTATGGCTACACCTTC
TRBJ2-5 | TRBV30 | NA | NA | CAWSVLSRRSGVETQYF | TGTGCCTGGAGTGTTCTTTCCCGACGGTCCGGAGTGGAGACCCAGTACTTC
TRBJ2-1 | TRBV11-3 | TRBD2 | NA | CASSPGTSGFDEQFF | TGTGCCAGCAGCCCCGGGACTAGCGGTTTCGATGAGCAGTTCTTC
TRBJ1-2 | TRBV7-9 | TRBD1 | NA | CASSPRQGWVGDYGYTF | TGTGCCAGCAGCCCTCGACAGGGGTGGGTAGGTGACTATGGCTACACCTTC
TRBJ2-2 | TRBV2 | NA | NA | CASSARGRGTGELFF | TGTGCCAGCAGTGCAAGGGGAAGGGGCACCGGGGAGCTGTTTTTT
TRBJ2-3 | TRBV19 | NA | NA | CASSIGTTSTDTQYF | TGTGCCAGTAGTATCGGGACAACTAGCACAGATACGCAGTATTTT
TRBJ2-1 | TRBV5-8 | NA | NA | CASSLFLGGTYNEQFF | TGTGCCAGCAGCTTGTTTCTAGGGGGAACATACAATGAGCAGTTCTTC
TRBJ1-1 | TRBV27 | NA | NA | CASSLQGFNTEAFF | TGTGCCAGCAGTTTACAGGGGTTTAACACTGAAGCTTTCTTT
TRBJ2-1 | TRBV13 | NA | NA | CASSLGQGYNEQFF | TGTGCCAGCAGCTTAGGGCAGGGGTACAATGAGCAGTTCTTC
TRBJ1-1 | TRBV5-1 | TRBD1 | NA | CASSPGQGFMNTEAFF | TGCGCCAGCAGCCCTGGACAGGGATTTATGAACACTGAAGCTTTCTTT
TRBJ2-5 | TRBV5-1 | TRBD2 | NA | CASSLVGGGAVGRETQYF | TGCGCCAGCAGCTTGGTGGGCGGGGGAGCCGTCGGTCGAGAGACCCAGTACTTC
TRBJ2-7 | TRBV27 | NA | NA | CASSFGPERPNEQYF | TGTGCCAGCAGTTTTGGGCCGGAACGTCCCAACGAGCAGTACTTC
TRBJ2-1 | TRBV4-1 | NA | NA | CASSPGTYNEQFF | TGCGCCAGCAGTCCGGGGACCTACAATGAGCAGTTCTTC
TRBJ2-1 | TRBV3-1/TRBV3-2 | NA | NA | CASSQDQAAEQFF | TGTGCCAGCAGCCAAGATCAAGCGGCAGAGCAGTTCTTC
TRBJ1-4 | TRBV28 | NA | NA | CASSPPGRAATNEKLFF | TGTGCCAGCAGTCCCCCGGGCAGGGCTGCAACTAATGAAAAACTGTTTTTT
TRBJ2-3 | TRBV9 | NA | NA | CASSDRGAGTDTQYF | TGTGCCAGCAGCGATCGGGGGGCCGGCACAGATACGCAGTATTTT
TRBJ1-2 | TRBV28 | TRBD1 | NA | CASSGSDRVVDGYTF | TGTGCCAGCAGTGGATCGGACAGGGTGGTGGATGGCTACACCTTC
TRBJ2-1 | TRBV12-3/TRBV12-4 | NA | once | CASSPTYNEQFF | TGTGCCAGCAGCCCCACCTACAATGAGCAGTTCTTC
TRBJ1-2 | TRBV19 | NA | NA | CASQGFYGYTF | TGTGCCAGTCAGGGGTTCTATGGCTACACCTTC
TRBJ1-1 | TRBV29-1 | NA | NA | CTPGAVTEAFF | TGCACCCCAGGGGCGGTCACTGAAGCTTTCTTT
TRBJ1-5 | TRBV7-9 | NA | NA | CASSRAGDQPQHF | TGTGCCAGCAGCAGGGCGGGAGATCAGCCCCAGCATTTT
TRBJ1-6 | TRBV7-2 | NA | NA | CASSQAGPGGPNSPLHF | TGTGCCAGCAGTCAGGCGGGCCCGGGGGGTCCAAATTCACCCCTCCACTTT
TRBJ1-1 | TRBV10-3 | NA | few | CAISESPGSNTEAFF | TGTGCCATCAGTGAGTCTCCGGGTTCGAACACTGAAGCTTTCTTT
TRBJ1-4 | TRBV19 | NA | NA | CASTSGQPYYEKLFF | TGTGCCAGTACTTCAGGACAGCCCTATTATGAAAAACTGTTTTTT
TRBJ1-2 | TRBV7-9 | TRBD1 | NA | CASSIQDRSEGYTF | TGTGCCAGCAGCATCCAGGACAGGTCGGAGGGCTACACCTTC
TRBJ1-1 | TRBV7-3 | NA | NA | CASSLRRDTEAFF | TGTGCCAGCAGCTTACGCAGGGACACTGAAGCTTTCTTT
TRBJ2-3 | TRBV4-3 | NA | once | CASSQEGGGSTDTQYF | TGCGCCAGCAGCCAAGAAGGGGGGGGGTCCACAGATACGCAGTATTTT
TRBJ1-2 | TRBV19 | TRBD1 | NA | CASSSTGTGGYGHTF | TGTGCCAGTAGTTCAACCGGGACAGGGGGCTATGGCCACACCTTC
TRBJ2-2 | TRBV6-5 | TRBD2 | once | CASSHSGEWSGELFF | TGTGCCAGCAGTCATAGCGGGGAATGGTCCGGGGAGCTGTTTTTT
TRBJ1-1 | TRBV7-9 | NA | NA | CASSPKLEAFF | TGTGCCAGCAGCCCTAAGCTAGAAGCTTTCTTT
TRBJ2-1 | TRBV6-5 | TRBD2 | NA | CATALAGGTYNEQFF | TGTGCCACCGCCTTAGCGGGAGGGACCTACAATGAGCAGTTCTTC
TRBJ1-2 | TRBV28 | NA | NA | CASSLALGRVHGYTF | TGTGCCAGCAGTTTAGCCCTTGGCAGGGTCCATGGCTACACCTTC
TRBJ2-2 | TRBV6-5 | NA | NA | CASSYGGAQTGELFF | TGTGCCAGCAGTTATGGGGGGGCTCAGACCGGGGAGCTGTTTTTT
TRBJ2-1 | TRBV20-1 | TRBD2 | once | CSASLLAGYNEQFF | TGCAGTGCTAGTCTACTAGCGGGTTACAATGAGCAGTTCTTC
TRBJ1-6 | TRBV9 | NA | NA | CASSIDNYNSPLHF | TGTGCCAGCAGCATCGACAATTATAATTCACCCCTCCACTTT
TRBJ2-3 | TRBV6-4 | TRBD1 | NA | CASSTKGGRLYTDTQYF | TGTGCCAGCAGTACCAAAGGGGGCCGCTTGTATACAGATACGCAGTATTTT
TRBJ2-2 | TRBV5-1 | TRBD1 | NA | CASRGQGATTGELFF | TGCGCCAGCAGGGGACAGGGGGCGACCACCGGGGAGCTGTTTTTT
TRBJ2-1 | TRBV13 | TRBD1 | NA | CASSPTASGTGVNEQFF | TGTGCCAGCAGCCCAACCGCCTCCGGGACAGGGGTAAATGAGCAGTTCTTC
TRBJ1-5 | TRBV4-3 | NA | NA | CASSQGVGYNQPQHF | TGCGCCAGCAGCCAAGGAGTCGGTTACAATCAGCCCCAGCATTTT
TRBJ2-3 | TRBV2 | TRBD2 | NA | CASALGLAGGTDTQYF | TGTGCCAGCGCCCTGGGATTAGCGGGGGGCACAGATACGCAGTATTTT
TRBJ2-7 | TRBV27 | NA | once | CASSSGTRSYEQYF | TGTGCCAGCAGTTCGGGGACTCGTTCCTACGAGCAGTACTTC
TRBJ2-5 | TRBV13 | NA | NA | CASSRTLLQGAFQETQYF | TGTGCCAGCAGCCGTACTCTCCTACAGGGCGCTTTCCAAGAGACCCAGTACTTC